The next 21 T cell receptor beta chains were all read from a single sample in a study of blood T cell repertoires in COVID-19. The method was immunoSEQ multiplex PCR; TCRdb's version includes in-frame clones alone and lacks a portion of them. The sample has some 20,000 clones, approximately 90% seen once. Sequencing was performed on peripheral blood. These receptors were obtained from a human donor in a cohort sampled during active COVID-19.

This sequence joins TRBV5-1 and TRBJ2-7; no reliable D call. V lost 2 bases to trimming and J lost 3 bases, with 9 bases between them. Germline CDR1 reads SGHRS; CDR2 reads YFSETQ. The CDR3 spans 13 residues. The CDR3 DNA is TGCGCCAGCAGCTTTGGGCAGGACTACGAGCAGTACTTC. It encodes CASSFGQDYEQYF.

This chain joins TRBV19 and TRBJ2-2, with 10 bases that match TRBD2. Germline CDR1 is LNHDA and CDR2 is SQIVND (reference sequence). The ends lost 4 bases at V and 0 bases at J; junction bases unmatched: 8. There are 18 residues in the CDR3. CDR3 DNA: TGTGCCAGTAGTACATCCCGGACTAGCGGTGCGAACACCGGGGAGCTGTTTTTT. Amino acids: CASSTSRTSGANTGELFF.

This sequence joins TRBV27 and TRBJ2-3, with D uncertain. The V gene's germline CDR1 is MNHEY and CDR2 SMNVEV (reference sequence). The V end lost 1 base, the J end lost 3 bases, and 5 bases lay between the germline ends. This CDR3 has 13 residues. CDR3 region: CASSLFRTDTQYF. CDR3 sequence (DNA): TGTGCCAGCAGTTTATTCAGGACAGATACGCAGTATTTT.

The chain joins TRBV5-6 to TRBJ2-7; 8 bases are shared with TRBD2. The V and J ends lost 4 bases and 2 bases, in that order; junction bases with no gene match: 5. The germline CDR1 and CDR2 sequences are SGHDT and YYEEEE. This CDR3 contains 14 residues. Written as DNA, the CDR3 is TGTGCCAGCAGCCTTCCGGGACTAGCCTACGAGCAGTACTTC. As protein: CASSLPGLAYEQYF.

The chain is built from TRBV2 and TRBJ1-1, with 7 bases aligning to TRBD1. The CDR3 length is 13 residues. CDR1 is SNHLY, CDR2 FYNNEI, per germline. Germline trimming cut 6 bases from V and 5 bases from J; bases unmatched to any gene: 6. In DNA, the CDR3 is TGTGCCAGCAGGCTGACAGGGAGGACTGAAGCTTTCTTT. This sequence encodes CASRLTGRTEAFF.

This chain links TRBV6-1 with TRBJ2-1; 14 positions agree with TRBD2. This CDR3 has 15 residues. Germline V gene data show CDR1 as MNHNS and CDR2 as SASEGT. V trimming: 3 bases; J trimming: 7 bases; junction bases outside the gene matches: 2. The CDR3 DNA follows: TGTGCCAGCAGTGATTGGACTAGCGGGAGGAATGAGCAGTTCTTC. Encoded protein: CASSDWTSGRNEQFF.

V gene TRBV7-9 combines with J gene TRBJ2-1, with a tentative D call TRBD1 (6 bases). CDR1 SEHNR and CDR2 FQNEAQ come from the germline V gene (reference sequence). The CDR3 has 15 amino acids. The V gene lost 4 bases and the J gene lost 4 bases, with 14 bases spanning the gap. CDR3 sequence: CASSSTGHTYNEQFF. DNA for the CDR3: TGTGCCAGCAGCTCCACGGGACATACTTACAATGAGCAGTTCTTC.

J is TRBJ2-7 and V is TRBV28; 10 bases agree with TRBD2. Germline V gene sequence: CDR1 MDHEN, CDR2 SYDVKM. With 6 bases clipped from V and 0 bases from J, the junction kept 5 bases outside the gene matches. The CDR3 is 15 amino acids. CDR3 bases: TGTGCCAGCAGGACTAGCGGGTTAAGCTCCTACGAGCAGTACTTC. Its translation is CASRTSGLSSYEQYF.

This clone appeared once. The V call is TRBV30, the J call TRBJ2-3; 12 bases match TRBD2. This CDR3 contains 13 residues. V lost 8 bases, J lost 6 bases, and 6 bases stayed unmatched. Germline V gene lookup returns CDR1 GTSNPN and CDR2 SVGIG (reference sequence). Here the CDR3 reads CARTSGKSDTQYF. CDR3 coding DNA: TGTGCCCGGACTAGCGGGAAATCGGATACGCAGTATTTT.

The chain joins TRBV2 to TRBJ1-1, with TRBD1 as a possible D gene (6 bases). Germline CDR1 is SNHLY and CDR2 is FYNNEI. This CDR3 has 14 amino acids. V lost 6 bases to trimming and J lost 3 bases, with 14 bases between them. The chain's CDR3 is CASRRGGRDTEAFF. DNA of the CDR3: TGTGCCAGCAGGAGGGGGGGTCGGGACACTGAAGCTTTCTTT.

This clone has a single count. The chain employs TRBV7-6 and TRBJ2-1; TRBD2 aligns across 11 bases. CDR3 length equals 16 residues. Per germline, CDR1 SGHVS and CDR2 FNYEAQ. V shed 3 bases and J 7 bases; nucleotides not matched to a gene: 8. The CDR3 DNA reads TGTGCCAGCAGCTTCCTACTAGCGGGAGTTCGAAATGAGCAGTTCTTC. Translation gives CASSFLLAGVRNEQFF. Looking up the rest from reference TRBV7-6 and TRBJ2-1 gives the full variable domain: GAGVSQSPRYKVTKRGQDVALRCDPISGHVSLYWYRQALGQGPEFLTYFNYEAQQDKSGLPNDRFSAERPEGSISTLTIQRTEQRDSAMYRCASSFLLAGVRNEQFFGPGTRLTVL.

The V and J genes are TRBV6-5 and TRBJ1-3, with a tentative D call TRBD1 (6 bases). The CDR3 loop spans 15 amino acids. Per the germline V gene, CDR1 is MNHEY and CDR2 is SVGAGI. Trimming removed 7 bases from V and 6 bases from J, with 19 bases in between. The CDR3 region has the DNA TGTGCCAGCACGCGACTCGGGGGGGCGGAAAACACCATATATTTT. This encodes CASTRLGGAENTIYF.

The chain employs TRBV3-1 (or the pseudogene TRBV3-2) and TRBJ1-5; D unresolved. Per germline, CDR1 LGHDT and CDR2 YNNKEL (reference sequence). V lost 4 bases and J lost 6, with 10 bases in between. The CDR3 consists of 13 residues. CDR3 sequence reads: CASSPPTGQPQHF. The CDR3 DNA reads as TGTGCCAGCAGCCCGCCTACGGGTCAGCCCCAGCATTTT.

A single count supports this clone. The rearrangement links TRBV7-8 to TRBJ2-5; TRBD1 matches 9 bases. J was trimmed by 7 bases and V by 5 bases; bases with no gene match: 2. The CDR3 has 12 residues. Germline CDR1 reads SGHVS; CDR2 reads FQNEAQ. The CDR3 DNA follows: TGTGCCAGCAGCCGACAGGGGGGGACCCAGTACTTC. Protein: CASSRQGGTQYF.

This chain uses TRBV9 with TRBJ1-6, with 7 bases identical to TRBD1. There are 16 residues in the CDR3. The germline gives CDR1 SGDLS, CDR2 YYNGEE. The ends lost 4 bases at V and 5 bases at J; junction bases unmatched: 9. The CDR3 sequence: CASSLDRDPNNSPLHF. The CDR3 DNA reads TGTGCCAGCAGCCTAGACAGGGACCCAAATAATTCACCCCTCCACTTT.

This chain connects TRBV5-4 to TRBJ2-1; D unclear. The CDR3 covers 16 residues. CDR1 SGHNT and CDR2 YYREEE come from the germline V gene (reference sequence). V lost 1 base and J 6 bases, leaving 17 bases between the germline ends. The CDR3 DNA follows: TGTGCCAGCAGCTTGAGCACAGCACTTAAGTCCAATGAGCAGTTCTTC. It yields the protein CASSLSTALKSNEQFF. Based on the CDR3 plus reference TRBV5-4 and TRBJ2-1, the full variable domain is ETGVTQSPTHLIKTRGQQVTLRCSSQSGHNTVSWYQQALGQGPQFIFQYYREEENGRGNFPPRFSGLQFPNYSSELNVNALELDDSALYLCASSLSTALKSNEQFFGPGTRLTVL.

The chain couples TRBV5-1 to TRBJ1-2; D not certain. The CDR3 totals 14 residues. V was pared by 2 bases and J by 0 bases, with 8 bases between. Germline V gives CDR1 SGHRS, CDR2 YFSETQ. CDR3 nucleotide sequence: TGCGCCAGCAGCTTTGATACTTCTAACTATGGCTACACCTTC. This gives the protein CASSFDTSNYGYTF.

The chain has TRBV27 and TRBJ1-4; 9 bases agree with TRBD1. The CDR3 length is 16 residues. J gave up 4 bases and V 5 bases, and 8 bases lay outside the gene matches. Germline V lookup: CDR1 MNHEY, CDR2 SMNVEV (reference sequence). This CDR3 reads CASSAGTGNFNEKLFF. Written as DNA, the CDR3 is TGTGCCAGCAGTGCTGGGACAGGGAACTTTAATGAAAAACTGTTTTTT.

The V and J genes are TRBV6-6 and TRBJ2-7; D is perhaps TRBD1 (6 bases). V gave up 6 bases and J gave up 0 bases, with 18 bases separating them. CDR3 length: 16 residues. Per the germline V gene, CDR1 is MNHNY and CDR2 is SVGAGI (reference sequence). In DNA, the CDR3 is TGTGCCAGCAGCGACACAGGGCTAGGCAGCTCCTACGAGCAGTACTTC. This sequence encodes CASSDTGLGSSYEQYF.

This clone occurred once. This specimen includes other DNA sequences encoding the same CDR3. V usage is TRBV5-1 and J usage is TRBJ1-4; D remains unclear. Trimming shortened V by 0 bases and J by 0 bases, and 6 bases separated the two germline ends. The germline CDR1 and CDR2 sequences are SGHRS and YFSETQ. The CDR3 length is 15 residues. This CDR3 reads CASSLGTATNEKLFF. CDR3 coding DNA: TGCGCCAGCAGCTTGGGTACGGCAACTAATGAAAAACTGTTTTTT. The variable domain in full, with the rest retrieved from reference TRBV5-1 and TRBJ1-4, is KAGVTQTPRYLIKTRGQQVTLSCSPISGHRSVSWYQQTPGQGLQFLFEYFSETQRNKGNFPGRFSGRQFSNSRSEMNVSTLELGDSALYLCASSLGTATNEKLFFGSGTQLSVL.

The chain is built from TRBV27 and TRBJ2-1; no firm D call. Germline CDR1 is MNHEY and CDR2 is SMNVEV (reference sequence). CDR3 length: 12 amino acids. Trimming cost V 6 bases and J 8 bases, with 11 bases left between them. The CDR3 nucleotides read TGTGCCAGCAGGGCGAGGAGCTATGAGCAGTTCTTC. Residues: CASRARSYEQFF.